One sample yielded the 29 T cell receptor beta chains listed below, sequenced in a study of blood T cell repertoires in COVID-19. Produced via immunoSEQ multiplex PCR; TCRdb's table is partial and in-frame only. Of about 130,000 clones listed, 70% to 75% are singletons. The sample consisted of peripheral blood. The receptor set was obtained from a man between 60 and 70 years old with acute or convalescent COVID-19.

V is TRBV19 and J is TRBJ1-1; D unclear. Trimming took off 5 bases at V and 5 bases at J, with 15 bases between the two ends. The germline CDR1 and CDR2 sequences are LNHDA and SQIVND (reference sequence). The length of the CDR3 is 14 residues. The CDR3 sequence is CASSAGRGGTEAFF. CDR3 DNA: TGTGCCAGTAGTGCCGGAAGAGGCGGGACTGAAGCTTTCTTT.

This clone was counted once. This chain links TRBV7-6 with TRBJ2-1, with 10 bases lining up with TRBD2. Germline CDR1 SGHVS, CDR2 FNYEAQ. V lost 6 bases to trimming and J lost 1 base; unmatched junction nucleotides: 3. This CDR3 comprises 15 residues. The DNA of the CDR3 is TGTGCCAGCAGGCCGACTAGCGGGTCCTACAATGAGCAGTTCTTC. This codes for CASRPTSGSYNEQFF.

The chain carries TRBV24-1 and TRBJ2-1; 10 nucleotides align to TRBD2. The J segment lost 7 bases and the V segment lost 3 bases, leaving 8 bases of the junction unmatched. The CDR3 is 16 residues long. CDR1 is KGHDR and CDR2 is SFDVKD in the germline V gene. In DNA form, the CDR3 reads TGTGCCACCAGTGATATGAGCGGGAGGGTTAATAATGAGCAGTTCTTC. Residues: CATSDMSGRVNNEQFF.

The V call is TRBV24-1, the J call TRBJ2-7, with TRBD1 matching 8 bases. Germline-derived CDR1 and CDR2 are KGHDR and SFDVKD. Losses at the gene ends were 7 bases for V and 7 bases for J; bases not matched to a gene: 11. The CDR3 runs 14 residues. The CDR3, as DNA: TGTGCCACCAGCGTGGGGACAGGCCGGGGGGAGCAGTACTTC. The encoded protein is CATSVGTGRGEQYF.

This sequence joins TRBV2 and TRBJ2-7, with a weak D call TRBD2 (6 bases). V lost 4 bases and J 0 bases, leaving 13 bases between the germline ends. This CDR3 comprises 15 residues. Germline V gene sequence: CDR1 SNHLY, CDR2 FYNNEI. CDR3 bases: TGTGCCAGCAGTGGTCAAGCGGGTAGCTCCTACGAGCAGTACTTC. It yields the protein CASSGQAGSSYEQYF. Full variable domain (outside the CDR3, taken from reference TRBV2 and TRBJ2-7): EPEVTQTPSHQVTQMGQEVILRCVPISNHLYFYWYRQILGQKVEFLVSFYNNEISEKSEIFDDQFSVERPDGSNFTLKIRSTKLEDSAMYFCASSGQAGSSYEQYFGPGTRLTVT.

This clone was seen more than once but under ten times. The chain uses TRBV28 and TRBJ1-5; 12 bases are shared with TRBD1. Germline V gene lookup returns CDR1 MDHEN and CDR2 SYDVKM. V lost 6 bases to trimming and J lost 9 bases; unmatched junction nucleotides: 6. This CDR3 has 14 residues. CDR3 loop: CASRGQGAVWPQHF. DNA for the CDR3: TGTGCCAGCAGGGGACAGGGGGCGGTCTGGCCCCAGCATTTT.

In this sample, this clone turned up a few times. V and J are TRBV19 and TRBJ1-5; 8 bases agree with TRBD1. This CDR3 spans 17 amino acids. V gave up 1 base and J gave up 4 bases; unmatched junction bases: 9. Germline values: CDR1 LNHDA, CDR2 SQIVND (reference sequence). Here the CDR3 reads CASSIALWTGSNQPQHF. The CDR3 coding sequence is TGTGCCAGTAGTATAGCCCTATGGACAGGGAGTAATCAGCCCCAGCATTTT.

The gene calls are TRBV4-1 and TRBJ2-1; D not certain. Germline CDR1 is MGHRA and CDR2 is YSYEKL. Trimming removed 2 bases at V and 7 bases at J, with 18 bases between. The CDR3 loop spans 16 amino acids. The CDR3 DNA is TGCGCCAGCAGCCAACCCTTTGACTCCCTCCATAATGAGCAGTTCTTC. Amino acid sequence: CASSQPFDSLHNEQFF.

V and J are TRBV3-1 (or the pseudogene TRBV3-2) and TRBJ1-1, with D possibly TRBD1 on 5 matching bases. The CDR3 totals 14 residues. V was cut by 4 bases and J by 5 bases, with 14 bases left in between. Germline V gene data show CDR1 as LGHDT and CDR2 as YNNKEL (reference sequence). CDR3 nucleotide sequence: TGTGCCAGCAGCCCTATGGCAGGGCAAACTGAAGCTTTCTTT. Residues: CASSPMAGQTEAFF.

The chain uses TRBV4-1 and TRBJ2-3; weak D call: TRBD1 (5 bases). CDR3 length equals 15 residues. The germline V gene encodes CDR1 MGHRA and CDR2 YSYEKL. V shed 1 base and J shed 6 bases, with 14 bases lying between them. The CDR3 spells CASSQVPTTGDTQYF. For the CDR3, the DNA is TGCGCCAGCAGCCAAGTTCCCACCACAGGTGATACGCAGTATTTT.

This clone turned up a few times. V and J are TRBV2 and TRBJ1-1; D is undetermined. CDR1 is SNHLY and CDR2 is FYNNEI in the germline V gene. V lost 2 bases and J 7 bases, leaving 11 bases between the germline ends. The CDR3 runs to 13 residues. The CDR3 loop is CASSEQWSFEAFF. The DNA for the CDR3 is TGTGCCAGCAGTGAACAGTGGTCATTTGAAGCTTTCTTT. Based on the CDR3 plus reference TRBV2 and TRBJ1-1, the full variable domain is EPEVTQTPSHQVTQMGQEVILRCVPISNHLYFYWYRQILGQKVEFLVSFYNNEISEKSEIFDDQFSVERPDGSNFTLKIRSTKLEDSAMYFCASSEQWSFEAFFGQGTRLTVV.

This clone came up once. The chain carries TRBV6-1 and TRBJ1-1; D is perhaps TRBD1 (5 bases). From germline, CDR1 is MNHNS and CDR2 SASEGT. The length of the CDR3 is 14 residues. V lost 3 bases and J 4 bases, leaving 12 bases between the germline ends. The CDR3 DNA follows: TGTGCCAGCAGTGAGTTGGGGCAGGGCACTGAAGCTTTCTTT. This translates into CASSELGQGTEAFF.

This chain connects TRBV6-5 to TRBJ1-1; D is perhaps TRBD1 (6 bases). The V end lost 5 bases, the J end lost 1 base, and 8 bases lay between the germline ends. The CDR3 runs to 13 residues. Germline CDR1 MNHEY, CDR2 SVGAGI. This CDR3 reads CASSKDRNTEAFF. For the CDR3, the DNA is TGTGCCAGCAGTAAGGACAGGAACACTGAAGCTTTCTTT.

This clone came up once. The chain links TRBV10-3 to TRBJ2-5, with 12 bases fitting TRBD2. Germline CDR1 is ENHRY and CDR2 is SYGVKD. There are 16 residues in the CDR3. Germline trimming cut 6 bases from V and 0 bases from J; bases unmatched to any gene: 5. The CDR3 reads CAISRGLAGNQETQYF. The CDR3 DNA sequence: TGTGCCATCAGCCGCGGACTAGCGGGAAACCAAGAGACCCAGTACTTC.

V usage is TRBV11-3 and J usage is TRBJ2-7; the match to TRBD1 covers 8 bases. CDR1 is SGHNT, CDR2 YENEEA, per germline. Trimming took 3 bases from V and 2 from J; bases not matched to a gene: 6. This CDR3 has 15 residues. This chain's CDR3 is CASSFPGTGAYEQYF. CDR3 nucleotide sequence: TGTGCCAGCAGCTTTCCCGGGACAGGTGCCTACGAGCAGTACTTC.

The chain is built from TRBV5-1 and TRBJ2-3; 7 bases fit TRBD2. With V trimmed by 4 bases and J by 1 base, 6 bases remained unmatched. Per the germline V gene, CDR1 is SGHRS and CDR2 is YFSETQ. The CDR3 is 15 amino acids. The CDR3 spells CASSHQTSGTDTQYF. CDR3 sequence (DNA): TGCGCCAGCAGCCATCAAACTAGCGGCACAGATACGCAGTATTTT.

The chain combines TRBV2 with TRBJ1-2; 8 bases fit TRBD1. The V segment lost 6 bases and the J segment 4 bases; nucleotides outside the gene matches: 4. Per the germline V gene, CDR1 is SNHLY and CDR2 is FYNNEI. The CDR3 sequence is 13 residues long. CDR3 nucleotide sequence: TGTGCCAGCAGAGACGACAGGGGCTATGGCTACACCTTC. This gives the protein CASRDDRGYGYTF.

The V call is TRBV19, the J call TRBJ2-7, with unresolved D. The CDR3 has 13 amino acids. V lost 4 bases and J lost 1, with 8 bases in between. Germline-derived CDR1 and CDR2 are LNHDA and SQIVND (reference sequence). The CDR3 here is CASSKRESYEQYF. The DNA of the CDR3 is TGTGCCAGTAGTAAGCGTGAATCCTACGAGCAGTACTTC.

The CDR3 spells CASSQVMEKAPLHF. CDR3 DNA: TGTGCCAGCAGCCAAGTAATGGAGAAGGCACCCCTCCACTTT. This sequence joins TRBV4-2 and TRBJ1-6; D gene unclear. V was clipped by 1 base and J by 11 bases, with 12 bases between them. The germline V gene encodes CDR1 LGHNA and CDR2 YNFKEQ. The CDR3 loop spans 14 amino acids.

V and J are TRBV5-6 and TRBJ2-7, with 7 bases identical to TRBD1. J gave up 3 bases and V 4 bases, and 10 bases lay outside the gene matches. Germline CDR1 and CDR2: SGHDT and YYEEEE. The CDR3 runs to 15 residues. This chain's CDR3 is CASSNTRQGHYEQYF. The DNA for the CDR3 is TGTGCCAGCAGCAATACCCGACAGGGCCACTACGAGCAGTACTTC.

The genes are TRBV7-3 and TRBJ2-1; no firm D call. This CDR3 is 15 amino acids long. Deletions cut 4 bases from V and 0 bases from J, with 10 bases between. Germline values: CDR1 SGHTA, CDR2 FQGTGA. CDR3 bases: TGTGCCAGCAGCTCCAGAGGAAGCTCCTACAATGAGCAGTTCTTC. As protein: CASSSRGSSYNEQFF.

This chain uses TRBV19 with TRBJ2-1; TRBD1 matches at 9 bases. This CDR3 has 15 amino acids. Germline V gene data show CDR1 as LNHDA and CDR2 as SQIVND (reference sequence). The junction had 10 bases not matched to a gene; V was cut back by 7 bases and J by 6 bases. The CDR3 region is CASKIGQGSGNEQFF. The CDR3 coding sequence is TGTGCCAGTAAAATAGGACAGGGGTCGGGCAATGAGCAGTTCTTC.

The rearrangement uses TRBV10-1 and TRBJ2-7; 9 bases fit TRBD2. Germline lookup yields CDR1 WNHNN and CDR2 SYGVQD (reference sequence). This CDR3 region has 14 residues. V was clipped by 7 bases and J by 3 bases; unmatched bases: 7. CDR3 protein: CASTWREGRYEQYF. CDR3 DNA sequence: TGCGCCAGCACTTGGCGGGAGGGCCGCTACGAGCAGTACTTC.

This clone has a single count. For the CDR3, the DNA is TGTGCCACCAGCAGAAGCGGGGACAGCACAGATACGCAGTATTTT. This gives the protein CATSRSGDSTDTQYF. The chain has TRBV15 and TRBJ2-3; 7 bases are shared with TRBD2. Germline V lookup: CDR1 LNHNV, CDR2 YYDKDF (reference sequence). The CDR3 sequence is 15 residues long. J lost 0 bases, V lost 2 bases, and 2 bases had no gene match.

The chain combines TRBV19 with TRBJ1-5; 8 bases are shared with TRBD1. CDR1 LNHDA and CDR2 SQIVND come from the germline V gene (reference sequence). V was pared by 3 bases and J by 3 bases, with 4 bases of the junction left unmatched. The CDR3 is 15 amino acids. This chain's CDR3 is CASSMDRVSNQPQHF. The CDR3 DNA reads as TGTGCCAGTAGTATGGACAGGGTTTCCAATCAGCCCCAGCATTTT.

CDR3 DNA sequence: TGTGCCAGCAGTGATGACAGGCGGGTTAACTATGGCTACACCTTC. Protein: CASSDDRRVNYGYTF. The J gene is TRBJ1-2, the V gene TRBV25-1; TRBD1 is a possible D gene (6 bases). The germline V gene has CDR1 MGHDK and CDR2 SYGVNS. Trimming left V 3 bases short and J 1 base short, with 12 bases between. The CDR3 spans 15 residues.

This clone was recorded once. This chain connects TRBV15 to TRBJ2-3; D may be TRBD1 (5 bases). Trimming took off 6 bases at V and 2 bases at J, with 12 bases between the two ends. The length of the CDR3 is 14 residues. Germline V gene data show CDR1 as LNHNV and CDR2 as YYDKDF (reference sequence). Here the CDR3 DNA reads TGTGCCACCAGGAGGACACCTTCCACAGATACGCAGTATTTT. Translation: CATRRTPSTDTQYF.

The chain employs TRBV18 and TRBJ1-1; a possible D gene is TRBD1 (6 bases). From germline, CDR1 is KGHSH and CDR2 LQKENI. Trimming stripped 6 bases from V and 6 bases from J, with 14 bases between. The CDR3 is 13 residues long. The CDR3 sequence: CASSSRQDAEAFF. The CDR3 DNA is TGTGCCAGCTCGTCGCGACAGGATGCTGAAGCTTTCTTT.

This chain links TRBV30 with TRBJ1-2; D is ambiguous. V lost 5 bases and J lost 0, with 16 bases in between. The CDR3 has 15 amino acids. Germline V gene data show CDR1 as GTSNPN and CDR2 as SVGIG (reference sequence). The CDR3 region is CAWGRRGAANYGYTF. The CDR3 DNA sequence: TGTGCCTGGGGTCGCCGGGGAGCCGCTAACTATGGCTACACCTTC.